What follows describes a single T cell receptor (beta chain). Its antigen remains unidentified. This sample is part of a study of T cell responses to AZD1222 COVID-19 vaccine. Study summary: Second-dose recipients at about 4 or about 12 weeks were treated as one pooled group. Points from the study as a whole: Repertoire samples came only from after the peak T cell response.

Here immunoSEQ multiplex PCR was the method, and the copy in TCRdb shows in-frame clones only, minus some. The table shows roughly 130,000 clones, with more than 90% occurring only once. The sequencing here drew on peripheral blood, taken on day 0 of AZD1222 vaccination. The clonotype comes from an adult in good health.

The CDR3 coding sequence is TGTGCCAGCAGTTACTACCCCGAGGGAAATCAGCCCCAGCATTTT. It is translated as CASSYYPEGNQPQHF. This chain joins TRBV6-2 or TRBV6-3 and TRBJ1-5; D call uncertain. CDR1 MNHEY and CDR2 SVGEGT come from the germline V gene. The CDR3 consists of 15 residues. V dropped 1 base and J dropped 4 bases, with 11 bases sitting between them.